The 3 T cell receptor beta chains below were found in one sample sequenced in a study of shared clonotypes between healthy human individuals. CD45RO-negative, CCR7-selected cells formed the naive CD8 fraction, which excluded terminally differentiated effector memory CD45RA+ cells. Profiling relied on immunoSEQ multiplex PCR, and the TCRdb table lists in-frame clones only, not all of them. The data show 800,000 to 950,000 clones, roughly 96% seen once. The sequenced sample was naive CD8+ T cells sorted from blood. These receptors originate from a man aged 25 to 40 in good health.

This chain joins TRBV28 and TRBJ2-1, with TRBD2 matching over 13 bases. The CDR3 spans 18 residues. Unmatched junction bases numbered 8, after V lost 6 bases and J lost 0 bases. Germline V gene lookup returns CDR1 MDHEN and CDR2 SYDVKM. The CDR3 region is CASSLGLAGAGSYNEQFF. CDR3 DNA: TGTGCCAGCAGCCTCGGACTAGCGGGAGCGGGCTCCTACAATGAGCAGTTCTTC.

The V and J genes are TRBV7-9 and TRBJ2-3, with D perhaps being TRBD1 or TRBD2 (5 bases each). The germline gives CDR1 SEHNR, CDR2 FQNEAQ (reference sequence). V lost 5 bases to trimming and J lost 4 bases, with 13 bases between them. The CDR3 has 14 amino acids. In nucleotides, the CDR3 is TGTGCCAGCAGCCCCCGGGACCGCCCAGATACGCAGTATTTT. This gives the protein CASSPRDRPDTQYF. The full variable domain, in which reference TRBV7-9 and TRBJ2-3 provide the parts outside the CDR3, is DTGVSQNPRHKITKRGQNVTFRCDPISEHNRLYWYRQTLGQGPEFLTYFQNEAQLEKSRLLSDRFSAERPKGSFSTLEIQRTEQGDSAMYLCASSPRDRPDTQYFGPGTRLTVL.

The rearrangement links TRBV7-9 to TRBJ2-4; TRBD2 matches 7 bases. The germline gives CDR1 SEHNR, CDR2 FQNEAQ (reference sequence). CDR3 length equals 13 residues. The V gene end was trimmed by 7 bases and the J gene end by 5 bases; junction bases not matched to a gene: 5. The chain's CDR3 is CASTKGGENIQYF. The CDR3 bases are TGTGCCAGCACCAAGGGAGGGGAAAACATTCAGTACTTC.